This T cell receptor beta chain was sequenced during a study of T cell changes during pregnancy in multiple sclerosis. TCRdb's copy holds only in-frame clones and misses some; the assay was immunoSEQ multiplex PCR. This table holds 90,000 to 100,000 clones, 90% to 95% found once. The receptor's source is a female donor with multiple sclerosis, enrolled in a pregnancy study. Sequencing used peripheral blood, obtained in the third trimester of pregnancy.

The CDR3 spells CASSLTGPEQYF. The CDR3 DNA follows: TGTGCCAGCAGCCTCACAGGGCCCGAGCAGTACTTC. This sequence joins TRBV28 and TRBJ2-7; D possibly corresponds to TRBD1 (6 bases). Germline V lookup: CDR1 MDHEN, CDR2 SYDVKM. V lost 6 bases and J 6 bases, leaving 12 bases between the germline ends. This CDR3 contains 12 residues. Full variable domain (rest looked up from reference TRBV28 and TRBJ2-7): DVKVTQSSRYLVKRTGEKVFLECVQDMDHENMFWYRQDPGLGLRLIYFSYDVKMKEKGDIPEGYSVSREKKERFSLILESASTNQTSMYLCASSLTGPEQYFGPGTRLTVT.